This T cell receptor beta chain was observed in a study of T cell responses to AZD1222 COVID-19 vaccine. The CDR3 spans 13 residues. Per the germline V gene, CDR1 is WSHSY and CDR2 is SAAADI. V was cut by 7 bases and J by 0 bases, with 9 bases left in between. Sequenced by immunoSEQ multiplex PCR; TCRdb stores in-frame clones only, minus some. The sample has about 110,000 clones, 80% to 85% seen once; the top ten hold roughly 9%. The chain carries TRBV10-2 and TRBJ1-1; D possibly corresponds to TRBD1 (6 bases). The sequence was obtained from an adult in good health. Sequences were derived from peripheral blood, sampled on day 0 of AZD1222 vaccination. CDR3 amino acids: CASKDSMNTEAFF. CDR3 coding DNA: TGCGCCAGCAAGGACAGCATGAACACTGAAGCTTTCTTT.